The source of this T cell receptor beta chain is a study of pediatric ulcerative colitis. Findings of the study overall: Blood-rectal clonal overlap within each person was significantly higher in ulcerative colitis patients than controls.

Concerning this clone: Its specificity is not known.

Up to 500,000 reads were sequenced per sample. Method: immunoSEQ multiplex PCR; TCRdb's copy keeps in-frame clones and lacks some. Altogether tens of thousands of clones are present, 73% being singletons, with the ten largest covering 0.74%. During colonoscopy, one to two rectal pinch biopsies were collected. The specimen sequenced was gut tissue. The TCR was taken from a boy between 10 and 17 years old with moderate ulcerative colitis.

CDR3 nucleotide sequence: TGTGCCAGCAGTGAAGGATCGGCCGCAACTAATGAAAAACTGTTTTTT. The encoded protein is CASSEGSAATNEKLFF. The chain links TRBV6-1 to TRBJ1-4; D unresolved. In germline, CDR1 is MNHNS, CDR2 SASEGT. The CDR3 loop spans 16 amino acids. V lost 1 base, J lost 0 bases, and 9 bases lay in between.